The rows below give T cell receptor beta chains drawn from one sample of a study of CD8+ T cells in alopecia areata. TCRdb's copy holds only in-frame clones and misses some; the assay was immunoSEQ multiplex PCR. The sample yields about 190,000 clones, roughly three fifths seen once. The sample in question was CD4+ T cells sorted from blood, obtained at week 4, from a patient treated with tofacitinib. Receptors were obtained from a human donor with alopecia areata. The CDR3 runs from the conserved cysteine through the conserved F or W. Fields, in order: J gene, clone size, V gene, D gene, CDR3 DNA, CDR3 protein. A D gene is named only where the DNA matches it firmly. Size is omitted from some rows. Given values are once, few, many or a class for expanded clones.

TRBJ1-1 | . | TRBV15 | . | TGTGCCACCAGCAGAGACCACAGTACCGAAGCTTTCTTT | CATSRDHSTEAFF
TRBJ1-4 | . | TRBV15 | . | TGTGCCACCAGCAGAGATGTAGTCACCAATGAAAAACTGTTTTTT | CATSRDVVTNEKLFF
TRBJ1-3 | few | TRBV25-1 | . | TGTGCCAGCAGGACGGACGGTTCTCGGACCATATATTTT | CASRTDGSRTIYF
TRBJ2-7 | few | TRBV10-3 | . | TGTGCCATCAGTGTAGGAGACAGGATCTACGAGCAGTACTTC | CAISVGDRIYEQYF
TRBJ2-7 | once | TRBV29-1 | . | TGCAGCGTCCGTGAGCCTGGGGAGCAGTACTTC | CSVREPGEQYF
TRBJ2-7 | medium-sized | TRBV4-3 | TRBD2 | TGCGCCAGCAGCCAAGATCTCGGACTAGAGGGCTACGAGCAGTACTTC | CASSQDLGLEGYEQYF
TRBJ2-2 | . | TRBV29-1 | . | TGCAGCGTTGATGGCGTAGCGAGCACCGGGGAGCTGTTTTTT | CSVDGVASTGELFF
TRBJ1-5 | . | TRBV30 | TRBD1 | TGTGCCTGGAGTACGGGACAGTACTTTCAGCCCCAGCATTTT | CAWSTGQYFQPQHF
TRBJ1-2 | few | TRBV15 | . | TGTGCCACCAGGCCAGGGGATAAAGGCTATGGCTACACCTTC | CATRPGDKGYGYTF
TRBJ1-4 | . | TRBV30 | TRBD1 | TGTGCCTGGAGTGGAAGAGGGGGCAGAGGTGAAAAACTGTTTTTT | CAWSGRGGRGEKLFF
TRBJ1-1 | . | TRBV19 | . | TGTGCCAGTAGCCCCGCGAGGTTCACTGAAGCTTTCTTT | CASSPARFTEAFF